Listed here are 27 T cell receptor beta chains from one sample, sequenced in a study of blood T cell repertoires in COVID-19. Repertoires were generated with immunoSEQ multiplex PCR, while TCRdb's copy carries only in-frame clones and drops some. Among 250,000 to 400,000 clones listed, about 92% were seen once. Material: PBMCs or T cells enriched from blood (not recorded which). The source is a man in his sixties who had recovered from COVID-19.

The chain carries TRBV3-1 (or the pseudogene TRBV3-2) and TRBJ2-1, with TRBD2 matching 10 bases. The CDR3 extends over 15 amino acids. Germline V lookup: CDR1 LGHDT, CDR2 YNNKEL (reference sequence). The V gene end was trimmed by 4 bases and the J gene end by 8 bases; junction bases not matched to a gene: 8. The CDR3 DNA sequence: TGTGCCAGCAGCCGCACACTAGCGGGAATGTATGAGCAGTTCTTC. It codes for CASSRTLAGMYEQFF.

The rearrangement links TRBV19 to TRBJ2-7; perhaps TRBD2 as D (5 bases). This CDR3 is 13 amino acids long. Trimming stripped 1 base from V and 6 bases from J, with 10 bases between. Looked up from germline, CDR1 is LNHDA and CDR2 is SQIVND (reference sequence). The CDR3: CASSIGRASEQYF. Written as DNA, the CDR3 is TGTGCCAGTAGTATAGGGCGGGCTTCCGAGCAGTACTTC.

The chain joins TRBV6-5 to TRBJ1-1; D gene uncertain. Germline V gene data show CDR1 as MNHEY and CDR2 as SVGAGI. CDR3 length: 15 amino acids. Trimming stripped 5 bases from V and 0 bases from J, with 13 bases between. For the CDR3, the DNA is TGTGCCAGCAGTCCCCCGGGAGGGCTGAACACTGAAGCTTTCTTT. Its translation: CASSPPGGLNTEAFF.

The V call is TRBV5-1, the J call TRBJ1-2; D unresolved. This CDR3 is 13 amino acids long. CDR1 and CDR2 from the germline V gene are SGHRS and YFSETQ. Trimming removed 1 base at V and 4 bases at J, with 8 bases between. The CDR3 DNA reads TGCGCCAGCAGCTTGACCTACGGCTATGGCTACACCTTC. Its protein product is CASSLTYGYGYTF. Together with reference TRBV5-1 and TRBJ1-2, the CDR3 gives the full variable domain: KAGVTQTPRYLIKTRGQQVTLSCSPISGHRSVSWYQQTPGQGLQFLFEYFSETQRNKGNFPGRFSGRQFSNSRSEMNVSTLELGDSALYLCASSLTYGYGYTFGSGTRLTVV.

This clone came up once. In DNA, the CDR3 is TGTGCCAGCAGGAGGGAACTGACAGGGAGCTACACCTTC. This encodes CASRRELTGSYTF. The gene calls are TRBV2 and TRBJ1-2; 7 bases line up with TRBD1. The CDR3 has 13 residues. The V gene's germline CDR1 is SNHLY and CDR2 FYNNEI. Trimming removed 6 bases from V and 9 bases from J; junction bases left unmatched: 10.

In DNA form, the CDR3 reads TGTGCCAGCAGTTACCAGGGAGACAGGGTGACCGCAACTCAGCCCCAGCATTTT. It translates to CASSYQGDRVTATQPQHF. V gene TRBV6-2 or TRBV6-3 combines with J gene TRBJ1-5; the match to TRBD1 covers 7 bases. V lost 2 bases, J lost 6 bases, and 16 bases stayed unmatched. Germline CDR1 and CDR2: MNHEY and SVGEGT. This CDR3 region has 18 residues.

J is TRBJ1-2 and V is TRBV19; 7 bases match TRBD1. Trimming cost V 6 bases and J 3 bases; bases outside gene matches: 10. Germline V gives CDR1 LNHDA, CDR2 SQIVND (reference sequence). This CDR3 comprises 15 residues. In nucleotides, the CDR3 is TGTGCCAGTAGGCCCAGGGGGAACGACCACTATGGCTACACCTTC. Encoded protein: CASRPRGNDHYGYTF.

V and J are TRBV7-9 and TRBJ2-6, with 7 nucleotides matching TRBD1. The CDR3 consists of 16 residues. Germline lookup yields CDR1 SEHNR and CDR2 FQNEAQ (reference sequence). V shed 5 bases and J 2 bases; nucleotides not matched to a gene: 6. The CDR3, as DNA: TGTGCCAGCAGCGCCAGAACAGGGGCTGGGGCCAACGTCCTGACTTTC. Translated: CASSARTGAGANVLTF.

The chain is built from TRBV6-5 and TRBJ2-1; 10 bases align to TRBD2. Germline trimming cut 8 bases from V and 9 bases from J; bases unmatched to any gene: 10. The CDR3 loop spans 14 amino acids. The germline CDR1 and CDR2 sequences are MNHEY and SVGAGI. CDR3 bases: TGTGCCAGCGGCCTAGCGGGGGATTCGAGTGAGCAGTTCTTC. It yields the protein CASGLAGDSSEQFF.

This chain links TRBV11-3 with TRBJ2-3; D is uncertain. V was pared by 5 bases and J by 5 bases, with 8 bases between. The CDR3 loop spans 12 amino acids. Germline values: CDR1 SGHNT, CDR2 YENEEA. CDR3 amino acids: CASSLSGDTQYF. The CDR3 bases are TGTGCCAGCAGCCTCTCAGGAGATACGCAGTATTTT.

This chain joins TRBV3-1 (or the pseudogene TRBV3-2) and TRBJ1-1, with 7 bases matching TRBD1. Germline values: CDR1 LGHDT, CDR2 YNNKEL (reference sequence). Unmatched junction bases numbered 3, after V lost 1 base and J lost 1 base. CDR3 length: 15 residues. The CDR3: CASSQGWDRNTEAFF. CDR3 nucleotide sequence: TGTGCCAGCAGCCAAGGGTGGGACAGGAACACTGAAGCTTTCTTT.

CDR3 nucleotides: TGTGCCAGTAGCCCCGGGACAGGGGCCTCTGGGGCCAACGTCCTGACTTTC. It is translated as CASSPGTGASGANVLTF. The gene calls are TRBV19 and TRBJ2-6, with 10 bases matching TRBD1. The CDR3 sequence is 17 residues long. Germline trimming cut 6 bases from V and 0 bases from J; bases unmatched to any gene: 5. The germline gives CDR1 LNHDA, CDR2 SQIVND (reference sequence).

The V call is TRBV4-1, the J call TRBJ1-6; maybe TRBD1 (6 bases). CDR3 length: 16 amino acids. CDR1 MGHRA and CDR2 YSYEKL come from the germline V gene. The V end was cut by 4 bases, the J end by 4 bases, with 14 bases between. This CDR3 is CASSRMQGSYNSPLHF. Written as DNA, the CDR3 is TGCGCCAGCAGCCGTATGCAGGGGTCTTATAATTCACCCCTCCACTTT.

The chain uses TRBV6-2 or TRBV6-3 and TRBJ2-5; 8 bases match TRBD1. Looked up from germline, CDR1 is MNHEY and CDR2 is SVGEGT. The junction had 10 bases not matched to a gene; V was cut back by 5 bases and J by 2 bases. The CDR3 is made up of 16 amino acids. This CDR3 is CASSLPDRGYQETQYF. The CDR3 bases are TGTGCCAGCAGTCTCCCCGACAGGGGCTATCAAGAGACCCAGTACTTC.

J is TRBJ1-1 and V is TRBV27; D gene uncertain. Germline V gene lookup returns CDR1 MNHEY and CDR2 SMNVEV (reference sequence). The CDR3 is 13 residues long. V shed 6 bases and J shed 7 bases, with 15 bases lying between them. The CDR3 sequence: CASRPGRAVEAFF. CDR3 in DNA: TGTGCCAGCAGACCGGGGAGGGCTGTTGAAGCTTTCTTT.

The chain links TRBV5-1 to TRBJ1-1, with D perhaps TRBD1 (6 bases). CDR3 length equals 17 residues. Trimming removed 4 bases from V and 6 bases from J, with 25 bases in between. Germline-derived CDR1 and CDR2 are SGHRS and YFSETQ. The CDR3 sequence is CASSLNTQIREGAEAFF. The CDR3 nucleotides read TGCGCCAGCAGCCTAAACACCCAAATCCGGGAGGGGGCTGAAGCTTTCTTT. The whole variable domain, filled in from reference TRBV5-1 and TRBJ1-1, reads KAGVTQTPRYLIKTRGQQVTLSCSPISGHRSVSWYQQTPGQGLQFLFEYFSETQRNKGNFPGRFSGRQFSNSRSEMNVSTLELGDSALYLCASSLNTQIREGAEAFFGQGTRLTVV.

This clone has a single count. This chain uses TRBV7-2 with TRBJ2-7; D ambiguous. With 0 bases removed from V and 3 bases from J, the gap between germline ends came to 12 bases. CDR1 is SGHTA and CDR2 is FQGNSA in the germline V gene. CDR3 length: 15 residues. The CDR3 region is CASSLAKEIGYEQYF. The CDR3 DNA reads TGTGCCAGCAGCTTAGCCAAGGAGATAGGCTACGAGCAGTACTTC.

The chain couples TRBV7-6 to TRBJ2-3, with a weak D call TRBD1 (6 bases). Trimming took off 2 bases at V and 3 bases at J, with 15 bases between the two ends. The CDR3 is 16 residues long. CDR1 and CDR2 from the germline V gene are SGHVS and FNYEAQ. The CDR3 region is CASSLYRQVSTDTQYF. DNA for the CDR3: TGTGCCAGCAGCTTATACAGACAGGTTTCTACAGATACGCAGTATTTT.

The CDR3 reads CASSLQLSNTEAFF. The CDR3 bases are TGCGCCAGCAGCCTACAGCTATCGAACACTGAAGCTTTCTTT. J is TRBJ1-1 and V is TRBV4-1; D unresolved. With 4 bases removed from V and 1 base from J, the gap between germline ends came to 10 bases. CDR3 length: 14 residues. Germline loops: CDR1 MGHRA, CDR2 YSYEKL.

The rearrangement joins TRBV30 to TRBJ1-2; possible D gene TRBD1, 6 bases. V was pared by 7 bases and J by 3 bases, with 9 bases between. The CDR3 runs 11 residues. CDR1 and CDR2 from the germline V gene are GTSNPN and SVGIG (reference sequence). The CDR3 DNA reads TGTGCCTTTGACAGGCACTATGGCTACACCTTC. It is translated as CAFDRHYGYTF.

The V gene is TRBV15, the J gene TRBJ1-3, with TRBD1 matching 9 bases. Per the germline V gene, CDR1 is LNHNV and CDR2 is YYDKDF (reference sequence). J lost 4 bases, V lost 7 bases, and 8 bases had no gene match. This CDR3 comprises 15 residues. The CDR3 here is CATTPDRGTGNTIYF. The CDR3 DNA reads TGTGCCACCACCCCCGACAGGGGGACAGGAAACACCATATATTTT.

Comment on this clone: The same CDR3 also results from other DNA sequences found in this sample. The gene calls are TRBV9 and TRBJ1-3, with D possibly matching TRBD1 (5 bases). The V end was cut by 2 bases, the J end by 0 bases, with 9 bases between. Looked up from germline, CDR1 is SGDLS and CDR2 is YYNGEE. The CDR3 has 15 amino acids. The CDR3 region is CASSVGQGSGNTIYF. CDR3 bases: TGTGCCAGCAGCGTGGGTCAGGGCTCTGGAAACACCATATATTTT.

V is TRBV27 and J is TRBJ2-1, with 11 bases matching TRBD2. V shed 0 bases, J shed 4 bases, and the junction held 2 bases outside the gene matches. This CDR3 has 16 amino acids. From germline, CDR1 is MNHEY and CDR2 SMNVEV (reference sequence). The CDR3 spells CASSLSTSGIYNEQFF. CDR3 bases: TGTGCCAGCAGTTTATCGACTAGCGGGATATACAATGAGCAGTTCTTC.

This chain links TRBV7-9 with TRBJ2-1, with D possibly being TRBD1 (6 bases). With 3 bases removed from V and 10 bases from J, the gap between germline ends came to 16 bases. Germline CDR1 is SEHNR and CDR2 is FQNEAQ (reference sequence). The CDR3 is 14 residues long. CDR3: CASSLGQGKLEQFF. The CDR3 nucleotides read TGTGCCAGCAGCTTGGGTCAGGGGAAACTCGAGCAGTTCTTC.

V gene TRBV7-6 combines with J gene TRBJ1-5; 9 bases are shared with TRBD1. The CDR3 covers 17 residues. V lost 1 base to trimming and J lost 6 bases; unmatched junction nucleotides: 10. Per the germline V gene, CDR1 is SGHVS and CDR2 is FNYEAQ. The CDR3 sequence is CASSLVGGGQGSQPQHF. The CDR3 DNA reads as TGTGCCAGCAGCTTAGTGGGGGGGGGACAGGGATCTCAGCCCCAGCATTTT.

The chain joins TRBV9 to TRBJ1-1, with TRBD1 matching 9 bases. Germline V gene lookup returns CDR1 SGDLS and CDR2 YYNGEE. The trim removed 3 bases at V and 5 bases at J, leaving 8 bases unmatched. This CDR3 region has 15 residues. CDR3 nucleotide sequence: TGTGCCAGCAGCGGTCTGGACAGGGGCAGAACTGAAGCTTTCTTT. Its protein is CASSGLDRGRTEAFF.

The rearrangement links TRBV25-1 to TRBJ1-2; TRBD1 is a possible D gene (6 bases). V shed 4 bases and J shed 5 bases, with 20 bases lying between them. The V gene's germline CDR1 is MGHDK and CDR2 SYGVNS. The CDR3 is made up of 16 amino acids. The CDR3 is CASSVLGAAPWYGYTF. As DNA, the CDR3 is TGTGCCAGCAGTGTACTGGGGGCGGCCCCGTGGTATGGCTACACCTTC.